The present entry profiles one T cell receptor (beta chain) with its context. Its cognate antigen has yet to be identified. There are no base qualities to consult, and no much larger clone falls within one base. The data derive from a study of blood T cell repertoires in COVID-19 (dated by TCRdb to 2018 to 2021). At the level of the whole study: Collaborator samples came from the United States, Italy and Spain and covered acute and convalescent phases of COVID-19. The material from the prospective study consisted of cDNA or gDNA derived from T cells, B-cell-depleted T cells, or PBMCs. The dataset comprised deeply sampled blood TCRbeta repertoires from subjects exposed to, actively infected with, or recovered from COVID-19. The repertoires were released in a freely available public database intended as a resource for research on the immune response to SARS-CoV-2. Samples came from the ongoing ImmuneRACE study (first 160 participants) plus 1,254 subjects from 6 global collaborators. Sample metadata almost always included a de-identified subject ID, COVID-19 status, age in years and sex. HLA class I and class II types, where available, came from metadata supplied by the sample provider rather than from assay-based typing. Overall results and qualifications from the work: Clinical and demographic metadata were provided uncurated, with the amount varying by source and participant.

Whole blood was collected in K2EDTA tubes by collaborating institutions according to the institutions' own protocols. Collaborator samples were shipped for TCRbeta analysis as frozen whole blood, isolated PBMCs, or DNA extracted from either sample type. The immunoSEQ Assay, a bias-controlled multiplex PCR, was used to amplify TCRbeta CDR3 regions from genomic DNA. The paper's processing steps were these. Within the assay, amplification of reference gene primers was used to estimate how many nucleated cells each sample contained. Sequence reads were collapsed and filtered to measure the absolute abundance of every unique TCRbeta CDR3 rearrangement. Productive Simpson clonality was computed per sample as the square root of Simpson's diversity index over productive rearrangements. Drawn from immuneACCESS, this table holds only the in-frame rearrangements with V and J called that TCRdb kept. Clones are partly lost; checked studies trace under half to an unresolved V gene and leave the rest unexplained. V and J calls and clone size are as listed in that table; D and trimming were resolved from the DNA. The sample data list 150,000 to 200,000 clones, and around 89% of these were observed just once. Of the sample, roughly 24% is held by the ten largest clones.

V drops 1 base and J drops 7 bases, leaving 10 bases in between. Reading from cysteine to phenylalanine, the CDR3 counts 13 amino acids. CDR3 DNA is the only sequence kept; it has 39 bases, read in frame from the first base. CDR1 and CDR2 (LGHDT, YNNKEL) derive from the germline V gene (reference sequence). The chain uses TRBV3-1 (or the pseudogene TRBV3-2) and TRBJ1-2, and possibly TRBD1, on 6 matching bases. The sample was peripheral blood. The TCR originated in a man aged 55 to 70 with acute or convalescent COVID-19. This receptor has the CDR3 CASSQGVGGGYTF. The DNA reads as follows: TGTGCCAGCAGCCAAGGGGTAGGGGGTGGCTACACCTTC.